This T cell receptor (beta chain) originates from a study of a mutant IDH1 vaccine in newly diagnosed glioma. Overall study context: Vaccine dosing followed radiotherapy by 4-6 weeks, or accompanied temozolomide cycles. Before enrollment, the patients had been treated with radiotherapy alone, temozolomide alone, or both together. Most of them had received both. Study-wide findings and caveats: Top peripheral T cell clonotype shifts appeared unrelated to pseudoprogression.

Sequencing used immunoSEQ multiplex PCR; TCRdb keeps in-frame clones, though not all of them. The sample lists roughly 120,000 clones, over 75% occurring once. Noted time point: week 11, during vaccination. Vaccine doses each comprised 300 ug of mutant IDH1 20-mer peptide, with topical imiquimod. Astrocytomas found in donors were new, WHO grade 3 or 4, IDH1-mutant and ATRX-lost. The CDR3 totals 17 residues. Per the germline V gene, CDR1 is LNHDA and CDR2 is SQIVND (reference sequence). V dropped 2 bases and J dropped 3; count of bases not matched to a gene: 8. This clone turned up a few times. Antigen specificity is unknown.

The source of this sequence is a man aged 40-49 years with glioma. Source: PBMCs, taken from a glioma patient whose treatment included an IDH1 peptide vaccine. The chain is built from TRBV19 and TRBJ1-4; TRBD1 aligns across 8 bases. In nucleotides, the CDR3 is TGTGCCAGTAGTATAACCCCAGGGGGCGCGTCTAATGAAAAACTGTTTTTT. It translates to CASSITPGGASNEKLFF.